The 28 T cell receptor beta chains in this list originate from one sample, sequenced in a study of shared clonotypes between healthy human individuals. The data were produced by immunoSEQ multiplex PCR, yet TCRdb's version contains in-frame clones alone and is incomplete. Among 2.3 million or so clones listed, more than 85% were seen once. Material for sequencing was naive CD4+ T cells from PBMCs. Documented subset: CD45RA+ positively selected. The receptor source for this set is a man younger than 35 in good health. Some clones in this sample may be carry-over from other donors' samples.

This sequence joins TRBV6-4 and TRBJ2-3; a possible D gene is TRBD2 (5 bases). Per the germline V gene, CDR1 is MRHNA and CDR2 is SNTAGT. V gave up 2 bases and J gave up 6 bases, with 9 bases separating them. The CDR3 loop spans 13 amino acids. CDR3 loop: CASSDVGGDTQYF. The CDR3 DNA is TGTGCCAGCAGTGACGTCGGCGGGGATACGCAGTATTTT.

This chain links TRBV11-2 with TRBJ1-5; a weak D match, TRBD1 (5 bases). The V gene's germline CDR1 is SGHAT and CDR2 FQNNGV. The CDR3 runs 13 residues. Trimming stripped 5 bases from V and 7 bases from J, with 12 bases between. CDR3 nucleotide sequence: TGTGCCAGCAGCCCCACGGGGGGGCAGCCCCAGCATTTT. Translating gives CASSPTGGQPQHF.

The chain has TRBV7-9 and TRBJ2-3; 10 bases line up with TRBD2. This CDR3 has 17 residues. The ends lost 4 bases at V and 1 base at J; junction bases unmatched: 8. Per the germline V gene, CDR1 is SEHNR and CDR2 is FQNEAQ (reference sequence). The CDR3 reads CASSSFLGLAGTDTQYF. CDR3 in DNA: TGTGCCAGCAGCTCTTTCCTCGGACTAGCGGGCACAGATACGCAGTATTTT.

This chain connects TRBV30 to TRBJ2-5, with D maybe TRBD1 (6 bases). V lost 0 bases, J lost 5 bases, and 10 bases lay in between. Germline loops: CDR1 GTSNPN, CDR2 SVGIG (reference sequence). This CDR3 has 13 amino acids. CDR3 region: CAWSVNREETQYF. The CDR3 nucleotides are TGTGCCTGGAGTGTTAACAGGGAGGAGACCCAGTACTTC.

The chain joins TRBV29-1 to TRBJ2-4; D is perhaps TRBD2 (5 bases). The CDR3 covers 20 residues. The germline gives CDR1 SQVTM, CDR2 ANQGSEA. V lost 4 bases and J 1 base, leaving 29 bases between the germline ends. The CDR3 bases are TGCAGCGTTGTCTCCGGGGAGCGATTGGGAGTCCCTGGGGCCAAAAACATTCAGTACTTC. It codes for CSVVSGERLGVPGAKNIQYF.

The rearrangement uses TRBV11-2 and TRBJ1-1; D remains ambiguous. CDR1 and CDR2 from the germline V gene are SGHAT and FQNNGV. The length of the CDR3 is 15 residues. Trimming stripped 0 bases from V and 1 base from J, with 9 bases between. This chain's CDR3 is CASSLEIRPNTEAFF. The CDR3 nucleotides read TGTGCCAGCAGCTTAGAAATTCGACCGAACACTGAAGCTTTCTTT.

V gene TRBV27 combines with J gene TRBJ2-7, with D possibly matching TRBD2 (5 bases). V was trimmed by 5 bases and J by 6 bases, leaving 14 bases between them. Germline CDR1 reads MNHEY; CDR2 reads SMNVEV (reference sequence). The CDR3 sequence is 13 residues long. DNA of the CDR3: TGTGCCAGCAGTCTGAGGGCCTTAGGCGAGCAGTACTTC. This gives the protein CASSLRALGEQYF.

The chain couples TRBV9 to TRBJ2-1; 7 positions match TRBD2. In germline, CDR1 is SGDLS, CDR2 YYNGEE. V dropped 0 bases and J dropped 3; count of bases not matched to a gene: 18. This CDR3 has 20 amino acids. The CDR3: CASSVALSQNPSGGYNEQFF. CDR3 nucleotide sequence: TGTGCCAGCAGCGTAGCTTTATCGCAGAACCCTAGCGGAGGCTACAATGAGCAGTTCTTC.

The CDR3 here is CASSPRTGTNEQYF. In DNA, the CDR3 is TGTGCCAGCTCACCTCGGACCGGGACAAACGAGCAGTACTTC. The J gene is TRBJ2-7, the V gene TRBV18, with TRBD1 as a possible D gene (6 bases). CDR1 and CDR2 from the germline V gene are KGHSH and LQKENI. The CDR3 contains 14 residues. Trimming pared 3 bases from V and 5 bases from J, leaving 14 bases between.

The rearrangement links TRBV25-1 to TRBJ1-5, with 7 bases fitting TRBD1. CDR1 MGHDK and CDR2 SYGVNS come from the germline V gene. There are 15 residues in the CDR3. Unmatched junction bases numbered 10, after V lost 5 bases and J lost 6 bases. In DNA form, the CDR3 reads TGTGCCAGCAGTCCCCAGACAGGGATCGGTCAGCCCCAGCATTTT. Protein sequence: CASSPQTGIGQPQHF.

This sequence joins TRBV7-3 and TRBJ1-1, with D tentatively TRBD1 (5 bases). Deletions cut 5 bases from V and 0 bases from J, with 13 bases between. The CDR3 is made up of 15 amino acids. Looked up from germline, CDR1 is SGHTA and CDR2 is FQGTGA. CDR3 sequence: CASSPDTFLNTEAFF. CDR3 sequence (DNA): TGTGCCAGCAGCCCGGACACGTTTTTGAACACTGAAGCTTTCTTT.

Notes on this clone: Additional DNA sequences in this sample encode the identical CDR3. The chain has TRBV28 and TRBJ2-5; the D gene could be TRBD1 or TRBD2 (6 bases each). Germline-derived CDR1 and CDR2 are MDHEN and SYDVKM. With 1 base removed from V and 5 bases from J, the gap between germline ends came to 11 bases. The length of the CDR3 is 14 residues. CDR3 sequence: CASSLSGGQETQYF. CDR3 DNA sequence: TGTGCCAGCAGTTTATCTGGGGGGCAGGAGACCCAGTACTTC.

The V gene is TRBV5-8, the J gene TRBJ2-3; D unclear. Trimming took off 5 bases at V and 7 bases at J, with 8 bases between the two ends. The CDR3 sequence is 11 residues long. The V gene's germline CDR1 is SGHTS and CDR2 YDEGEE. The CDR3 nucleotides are TGTGCCAGCAGTTCCCCTAATACGCAGTATTTT. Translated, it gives CASSSPNTQYF.

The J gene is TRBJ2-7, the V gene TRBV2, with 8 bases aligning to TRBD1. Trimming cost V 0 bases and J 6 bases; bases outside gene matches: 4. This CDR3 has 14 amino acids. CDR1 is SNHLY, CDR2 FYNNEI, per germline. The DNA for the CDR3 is TGTGCCAGCAGTGAAGCGTTTACAGGGGGCGAGCAGTACTTC. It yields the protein CASSEAFTGGEQYF.

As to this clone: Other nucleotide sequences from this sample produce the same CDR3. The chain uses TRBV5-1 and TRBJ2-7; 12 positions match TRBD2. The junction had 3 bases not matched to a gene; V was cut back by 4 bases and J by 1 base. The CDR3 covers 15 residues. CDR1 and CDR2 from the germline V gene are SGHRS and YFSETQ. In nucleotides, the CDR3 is TGCGCCAGCAGCACCGGACTAGCGGGGTCCTACGAGCAGTACTTC. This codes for CASSTGLAGSYEQYF.

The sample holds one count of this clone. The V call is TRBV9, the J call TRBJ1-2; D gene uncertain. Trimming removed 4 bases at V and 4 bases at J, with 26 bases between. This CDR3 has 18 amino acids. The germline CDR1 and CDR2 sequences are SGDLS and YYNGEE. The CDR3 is CASSLQSRRQEPPYGYTF. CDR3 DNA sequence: TGTGCCAGCAGCCTCCAAAGCCGACGGCAGGAGCCCCCCTATGGCTACACCTTC.

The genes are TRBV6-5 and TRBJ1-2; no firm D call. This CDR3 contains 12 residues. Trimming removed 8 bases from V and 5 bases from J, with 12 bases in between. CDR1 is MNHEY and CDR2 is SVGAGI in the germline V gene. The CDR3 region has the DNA TGTGCCAGCCGAAACAGACATTATGGCTACACCTTC. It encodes CASRNRHYGYTF.

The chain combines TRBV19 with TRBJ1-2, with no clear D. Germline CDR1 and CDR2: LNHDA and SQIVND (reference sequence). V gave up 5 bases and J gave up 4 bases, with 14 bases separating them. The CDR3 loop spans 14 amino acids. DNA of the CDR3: TGTGCCAGTAGTGACTCGGGGAGAACCTATGGCTACACCTTC. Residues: CASSDSGRTYGYTF.

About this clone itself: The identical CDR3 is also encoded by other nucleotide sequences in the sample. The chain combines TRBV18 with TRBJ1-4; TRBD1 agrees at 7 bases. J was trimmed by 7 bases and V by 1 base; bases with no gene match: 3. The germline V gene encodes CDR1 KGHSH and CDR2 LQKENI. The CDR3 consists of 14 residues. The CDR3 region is CASSPRQGGEKLFF. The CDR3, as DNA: TGTGCCAGCTCACCACGACAGGGAGGTGAAAAACTGTTTTTT.

The CDR3 is CASSWDRGQEKLFF. The CDR3 DNA reads as TGCGCCAGCAGCTGGGACAGGGGGCAAGAAAAACTGTTTTTT. This chain connects TRBV5-1 to TRBJ1-4; 12 bases are shared with TRBD1. Germline V gene data show CDR1 as SGHRS and CDR2 as YFSETQ. The ends lost 3 bases at V and 8 bases at J; junction bases unmatched: 2. This CDR3 region has 14 residues.

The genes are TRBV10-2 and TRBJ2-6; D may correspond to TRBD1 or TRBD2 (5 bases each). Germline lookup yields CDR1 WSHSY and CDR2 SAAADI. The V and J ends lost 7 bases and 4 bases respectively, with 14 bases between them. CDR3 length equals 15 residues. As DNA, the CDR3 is TGCGCCAGCACCTCTTGGGGGTTCGGGGCCAACGTCCTGACTTTC. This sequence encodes CASTSWGFGANVLTF.

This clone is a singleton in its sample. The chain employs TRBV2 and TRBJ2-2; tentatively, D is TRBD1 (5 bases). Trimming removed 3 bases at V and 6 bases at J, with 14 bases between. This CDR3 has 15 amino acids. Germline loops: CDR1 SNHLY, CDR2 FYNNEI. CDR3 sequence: CASSERQGYPGELFF. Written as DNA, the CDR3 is TGTGCCAGCAGTGAGCGGCAGGGTTACCCCGGGGAGCTGTTTTTT.

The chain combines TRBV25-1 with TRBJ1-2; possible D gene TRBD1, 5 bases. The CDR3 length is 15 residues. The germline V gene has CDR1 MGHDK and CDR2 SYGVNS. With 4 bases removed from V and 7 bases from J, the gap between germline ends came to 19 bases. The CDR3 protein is CASSGSPGLLGGYTF. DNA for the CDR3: TGTGCCAGCAGTGGAAGTCCGGGGCTTCTCGGTGGCTACACCTTC.

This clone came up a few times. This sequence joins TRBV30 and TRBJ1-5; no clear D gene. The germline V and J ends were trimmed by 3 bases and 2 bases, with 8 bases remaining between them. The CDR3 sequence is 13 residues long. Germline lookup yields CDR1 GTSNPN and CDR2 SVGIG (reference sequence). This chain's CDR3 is CAWSNEGNQPQHF. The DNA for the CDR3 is TGTGCCTGGAGCAACGAGGGCAATCAGCCCCAGCATTTT.

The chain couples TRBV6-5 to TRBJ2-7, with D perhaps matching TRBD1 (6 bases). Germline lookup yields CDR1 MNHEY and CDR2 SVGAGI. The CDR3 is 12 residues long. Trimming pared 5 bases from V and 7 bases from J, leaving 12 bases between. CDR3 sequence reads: CASSGTGFEQYF. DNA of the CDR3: TGTGCCAGCAGTGGAACAGGGTTTGAGCAGTACTTC.

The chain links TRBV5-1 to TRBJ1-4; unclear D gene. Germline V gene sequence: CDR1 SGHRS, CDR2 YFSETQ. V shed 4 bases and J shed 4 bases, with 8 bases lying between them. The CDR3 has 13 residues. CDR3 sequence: CASSREGNEKLFF. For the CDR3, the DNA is TGCGCCAGCAGCCGGGAAGGTAATGAAAAACTGTTTTTT.

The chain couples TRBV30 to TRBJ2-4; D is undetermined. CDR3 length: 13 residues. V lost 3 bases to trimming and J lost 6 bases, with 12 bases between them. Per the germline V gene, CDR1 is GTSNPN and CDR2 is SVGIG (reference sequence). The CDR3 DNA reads TGTGCCTGGAGGGTTAGCCCGGCAAACATTCAGTACTTC. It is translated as CAWRVSPANIQYF.

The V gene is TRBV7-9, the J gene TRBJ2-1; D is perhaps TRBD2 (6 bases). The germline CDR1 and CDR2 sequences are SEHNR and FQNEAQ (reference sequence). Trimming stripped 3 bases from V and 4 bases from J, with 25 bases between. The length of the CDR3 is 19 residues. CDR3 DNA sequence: TGTGCCAGCAGCTTCGCCGGATCCCCAACGGGAGAGGGATACAATGAGCAGTTCTTC. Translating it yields CASSFAGSPTGEGYNEQFF.